This T cell receptor beta chain comes out of a study of PD-1 blockade in classical Hodgkin lymphoma. Study-level points and caveats: Baseline TCR diversity was reportedly lower in newly diagnosed patients than in healthy donors. It was reported as lower still in relapsed/refractory patients. Causes of the repertoire differences remain undefined, possibly disease activity or prior therapy.

Measured with immunoSEQ multiplex PCR; TCRdb has only the in-frame clones, and not every one. This repertoire shows some 9,000 clones, around 90% found once; its top ten account for less than 9%. Time point meaning: newly diagnosed, previously untreated cHL patient sample. CD8+ T cells were isolated from thawed PBMCs by magnetic negative selection. The authors compared against newly diagnosed, untreated classical Hodgkin lymphoma PBMCs. J was trimmed by 7 bases and V by 1 base; bases with no gene match: 5. Looked up from germline, CDR1 is SEHNR and CDR2 is FQNEAQ (reference sequence). The CDR3 runs 16 residues. The sample holds one count of this clone. Its antigen is as yet unknown.

The chain links TRBV7-9 to TRBJ1-5; 12 positions match TRBD1. The sequence came from a human donor with classical Hodgkin lymphoma. Sequenced input: CD8+ T cells from blood. The chain's CDR3 is CASSLGGTGGRQPQHF. CDR3 in DNA: TGTGCCAGCAGCTTAGGCGGGACAGGGGGCCGCCAGCCCCAGCATTTT.